These T cell receptor beta chains were read from a single sample in a study of beta chain features in type 1 diabetes. The assay was immunoSEQ multiplex PCR, and TCRdb's table has in-frame clones only and misses some. The profile shows nearly 700,000 clones, 13% of them singletons. Material for sequencing was naive CD4+ T cells from blood. Receptors originate from a man younger than 30 with type 1 diabetes. Each CDR3 is given with its conserved first and last residue. A D gene is named only where the DNA matches it firmly. Not all rows give a size; the values are once, few, many and, for expanded clones, a class.

clone size: few; J gene: TRBJ1-1; D gene: -; V gene: TRBV28; CDR3 protein: CAHGGELNTEAFF; CDR3 DNA: TGTGCCCATGGGGGCGAGTTGAACACTGAAGCTTTCTTT
clone size: -; J gene: TRBJ2-1; D gene: -; V gene: TRBV7-9; CDR3 protein: CASSLGPLGVANEQFF; CDR3 DNA: TGTGCCAGCAGCTTAGGCCCTCTAGGGGTAGCGAATGAGCAGTTCTTC
clone size: few; J gene: TRBJ2-3; D gene: TRBD1; V gene: TRBV5-4; CDR3 protein: CASSLRQGTDTQYF; CDR3 DNA: TGTGCCAGCAGCTTAAGACAGGGTACAGATACGCAGTATTTT
clone size: few; J gene: TRBJ1-4; D gene: -; V gene: TRBV7-9; CDR3 protein: CASSPGVPNEKLFF; CDR3 DNA: TGTGCCAGCAGTCCAGGGGTTCCTAATGAAAAACTGTTTTTT
clone size: -; J gene: TRBJ2-5; D gene: -; V gene: TRBV7-9; CDR3 protein: CASSLLSAQETQYF; CDR3 DNA: TGTGCCAGCAGCTTACTGTCAGCCCAAGAGACCCAGTACTTC
clone size: -; J gene: TRBJ1-2; D gene: -; V gene: TRBV6-6; CDR3 protein: CASSPGGPYGYTF; CDR3 DNA: TGTGCCAGCAGCCCCGGAGGGCCCTATGGCTACACCTTC
clone size: -; J gene: TRBJ1-1; D gene: TRBD1; V gene: TRBV5-1; CDR3 protein: CASSLGQGWTEAFF; CDR3 DNA: TGCGCCAGCAGCTTGGGACAGGGTTGGACTGAAGCTTTCTTT
clone size: -; J gene: TRBJ1-3; D gene: -; V gene: TRBV30; CDR3 protein: CAWRHRTAPGAGNTIYF; CDR3 DNA: TGTGCCTGGAGACATAGGACAGCCCCCGGTGCTGGAAACACCATATATTTT
clone size: few; J gene: TRBJ2-1; D gene: -; V gene: TRBV29-1; CDR3 protein: CSVEVMEIYNEQFF; CDR3 DNA: TGCAGCGTTGAAGTAATGGAAATCTACAATGAGCAGTTCTTC
clone size: few; J gene: TRBJ2-1; D gene: TRBD1; V gene: TRBV19; CDR3 protein: CATRDRTYNEQFF; CDR3 DNA: TGTGCCACTAGGGACAGGACCTACAATGAGCAGTTCTTC
clone size: few; J gene: TRBJ2-7; D gene: TRBD1; V gene: TRBV5-4; CDR3 protein: CASSVPGQMSSYEQYF; CDR3 DNA: TGTGCCAGCAGCGTACCGGGACAGATGAGCTCCTACGAGCAGTACTTC
clone size: -; J gene: TRBJ2-1; D gene: -; V gene: TRBV7-9; CDR3 protein: CASSLGDLHSNEQFF; CDR3 DNA: TGTGCCAGCAGCTTAGGGGACCTACACTCCAATGAGCAGTTCTTC
clone size: -; J gene: TRBJ2-5; D gene: -; V gene: TRBV2; CDR3 protein: CASNIQGPETQYF; CDR3 DNA: TGTGCCAGCAACATACAGGGCCCGGAGACCCAGTACTTC
clone size: -; J gene: TRBJ2-6; D gene: -; V gene: TRBV30; CDR3 protein: CAYTGSGANVLTF; CDR3 DNA: TGTGCCTACACAGGCTCTGGGGCCAACGTCCTGACTTTC
clone size: -; J gene: TRBJ2-6; D gene: -; V gene: TRBV11-2; CDR3 protein: CASSLTEANVLTF; CDR3 DNA: TGTGCCAGCAGCTTGACAGAGGCCAACGTCCTGACTTTC
clone size: -; J gene: TRBJ1-2; D gene: TRBD1; V gene: TRBV7-2; CDR3 protein: CASSLEGQNYGYTF; CDR3 DNA: TGTGCCAGCAGCTTAGAGGGACAGAACTATGGCTACACCTTC
clone size: -; J gene: TRBJ2-1; D gene: -; V gene: TRBV18; CDR3 protein: CASSPGDEQFF; CDR3 DNA: TGTGCCAGCTCCCCAGGGGATGAGCAGTTCTTC
clone size: few; J gene: TRBJ2-3; D gene: -; V gene: TRBV11-2; CDR3 protein: CASSTRTDTQYF; CDR3 DNA: TGTGCCAGCAGCACTCGCACAGATACGCAGTATTTT
clone size: -; J gene: TRBJ2-1; D gene: -; V gene: TRBV6-4; CDR3 protein: CASSDQVRGAHNEQFF; CDR3 DNA: TGTGCCAGCAGTGACCAGGTGAGGGGGGCCCACAATGAGCAGTTCTTC
clone size: few; J gene: TRBJ2-6; D gene: -; V gene: TRBV10-3; CDR3 protein: CAISTTGSGANVLTF; CDR3 DNA: TGTGCCATCAGTACAACAGGGTCAGGGGCCAACGTCCTGACTTTC
clone size: -; J gene: TRBJ1-2; D gene: -; V gene: TRBV6-5; CDR3 protein: CASSPRGRFGYTF; CDR3 DNA: TGTGCCAGTTCCCCTCGGGGACGATTCGGCTACACCTTC
clone size: -; J gene: TRBJ2-7; D gene: TRBD1; V gene: TRBV2; CDR3 protein: CASREVDREENF; CDR3 DNA: TGTGCCAGCAGGGAGGTGGACAGGGAGGAGAACTTC
clone size: few; J gene: TRBJ1-5; D gene: -; V gene: TRBV19; CDR3 protein: CASRRNNQPQHF; CDR3 DNA: TGTGCCAGTCGACGGAACAATCAGCCCCAGCATTTT
clone size: few; J gene: TRBJ2-6; D gene: TRBD2; V gene: TRBV7-2; CDR3 protein: CASSLGGGRANVLTF; CDR3 DNA: TGTGCCAGCAGCTTAGGCGGGGGGCGGGCCAACGTCCTGACTTTC
clone size: -; J gene: TRBJ1-4; D gene: -; V gene: TRBV6-5; CDR3 protein: CASSYSTFDGEKLFF; CDR3 DNA: TGTGCCAGCAGTTACTCGACGTTTGACGGGGAAAAACTGTTTTTT
clone size: many; J gene: TRBJ2-6; D gene: TRBD1; V gene: TRBV28; CDR3 protein: CASNPTGKKANVLTF; CDR3 DNA: TGTGCCAGCAACCCGACAGGGAAGAAGGCCAACGTCCTGACTTTC
clone size: -; J gene: TRBJ2-6; D gene: -; V gene: TRBV6-5; CDR3 protein: CASSSFGTEANVLTF; CDR3 DNA: TGTGCCAGCAGTTCCTTCGGGACTGAGGCCAACGTCCTGACTTTC
clone size: few; J gene: TRBJ1-4; D gene: -; V gene: TRBV30; CDR3 protein: CAWIGGGLGEKLFF; CDR3 DNA: TGTGCCTGGATTGGAGGGGGACTGGGTGAAAAACTGTTTTTT
clone size: -; J gene: TRBJ2-3; D gene: TRBD1; V gene: TRBV7-6; CDR3 protein: CASSHSGQGDTDTQYF; CDR3 DNA: TGTGCCAGCAGCCATTCCGGACAGGGGGATACAGATACGCAGTATTTT
clone size: few; J gene: TRBJ2-5; D gene: TRBD2; V gene: TRBV10-3; CDR3 protein: CAISGGEETQYF; CDR3 DNA: TGTGCCATCTCCGGGGGGGAAGAGACCCAGTACTTC
clone size: -; J gene: TRBJ1-1; D gene: -; V gene: TRBV30; CDR3 protein: CAWVTMNTEAFF; CDR3 DNA: TGTGCCTGGGTGACAATGAACACTGAAGCTTTCTTT
clone size: -; J gene: TRBJ2-5; D gene: -; V gene: TRBV5-1; CDR3 protein: CASIPGTSMGETQYF; CDR3 DNA: TGCGCCAGCATCCCAGGGACATCAATGGGAGAGACCCAGTACTTC
clone size: few; J gene: TRBJ1-4; D gene: -; V gene: TRBV7-9; CDR3 protein: CASSSPAGSANEKLFF; CDR3 DNA: TGTGCCAGCAGCTCCCCGGCGGGGTCCGCTAATGAAAAACTGTTTTTT
clone size: -; J gene: TRBJ1-2; D gene: TRBD1; V gene: TRBV14; CDR3 protein: CASSQDLFGTGTGGYTF; CDR3 DNA: TGTGCCAGCAGCCAAGATTTGTTCGGGACAGGGACTGGGGGCTACACCTTC
clone size: few; J gene: TRBJ2-3; D gene: -; V gene: TRBV7-9; CDR3 protein: CASSLAGYRADTQYF; CDR3 DNA: TGTGCCAGCAGCTTAGCAGGGTACCGGGCAGATACGCAGTATTTT
clone size: -; J gene: TRBJ2-7; D gene: TRBD2; V gene: TRBV7-2; CDR3 protein: CASSRRTSGGNEQYF; CDR3 DNA: TGTGCCAGCAGCCGCCGGACTAGCGGGGGTAACGAGCAGTACTTC
clone size: -; J gene: TRBJ2-5; D gene: -; V gene: TRBV4-1; CDR3 protein: CASSLEQVETQYF; CDR3 DNA: TGCGCCAGCAGCCTGGAACAGGTCGAGACCCAGTACTTC
clone size: few; J gene: TRBJ1-2; D gene: -; V gene: TRBV29-1; CDR3 protein: CSVAGGAGYGYTF; CDR3 DNA: TGCAGCGTTGCCGGGGGCGCGGGCTATGGCTACACCTTC
clone size: -; J gene: TRBJ1-4; D gene: -; V gene: TRBV7-9; CDR3 protein: CASRSPAEKLFF; CDR3 DNA: TGTGCCAGCAGGTCCCCCGCTGAAAAACTGTTTTTT
clone size: few; J gene: TRBJ1-2; D gene: -; V gene: TRBV7-9; CDR3 protein: CASSLGGGDYGYTF; CDR3 DNA: TGTGCCAGCAGCTTAGGAGGAGGGGACTATGGCTACACCTTC
clone size: few; J gene: TRBJ1-2; D gene: TRBD1; V gene: TRBV19; CDR3 protein: CASSGQGARGYTF; CDR3 DNA: TGTGCCAGTTCCGGACAGGGGGCACGGGGCTACACCTTC
clone size: -; J gene: TRBJ1-1; D gene: -; V gene: TRBV30; CDR3 protein: CAWSVLGGNTEAFF; CDR3 DNA: TGTGCCTGGAGTGTTTTGGGGGGGAACACTGAAGCTTTCTTT
clone size: few; J gene: TRBJ2-2; D gene: -; V gene: TRBV23-1; CDR3 protein: CASNAGSKSGELFF; CDR3 DNA: TGCGCCAGCAACGCAGGGTCTAAATCCGGGGAGCTGTTTTTT
clone size: few; J gene: TRBJ2-3; D gene: -; V gene: TRBV4-2; CDR3 protein: CASSRSDSALVTQYF; CDR3 DNA: TGTGCCAGCAGCCGGTCGGACTCAGCCTTAGTTACGCAGTATTTT
clone size: few; J gene: TRBJ2-3; D gene: -; V gene: TRBV7-7; CDR3 protein: CASSPLAALTDTQYF; CDR3 DNA: TGTGCCAGCAGCCCACTAGCCGCCCTAACAGATACGCAGTATTTT
clone size: -; J gene: TRBJ2-7; D gene: -; V gene: TRBV28; CDR3 protein: CASGRGYSSYEQYF; CDR3 DNA: TGTGCCAGCGGGCGGGGATATAGCTCCTACGAGCAGTACTTC
clone size: -; J gene: TRBJ1-1; D gene: -; V gene: TRBV27; CDR3 protein: CASSLKWGTEAFF; CDR3 DNA: TGTGCCAGCAGTTTAAAGTGGGGCACTGAAGCTTTCTTT
clone size: -; J gene: TRBJ2-3; D gene: -; V gene: TRBV6-5; CDR3 protein: CASSYQGFGDTQYF; CDR3 DNA: TGTGCCAGCAGTTACCAGGGATTCGGAGATACGCAGTATTTT
clone size: few; J gene: TRBJ1-2; D gene: -; V gene: TRBV29-1; CDR3 protein: CSVEGTVVNYGYTF; CDR3 DNA: TGCAGCGTTGAAGGGACAGTTGTTAACTATGGCTACACCTTC
clone size: -; J gene: TRBJ1-5; D gene: -; V gene: TRBV2; CDR3 protein: CASSGQDNQPQHF; CDR3 DNA: TGTGCCAGCAGTGGACAGGACAATCAGCCCCAGCATTTT
clone size: few; J gene: TRBJ2-5; D gene: -; V gene: TRBV7-6; CDR3 protein: CASSSRWETQYF; CDR3 DNA: TGTGCCAGCAGCTCCAGGTGGGAGACCCAGTACTTC